This T cell receptor (beta chain) emerged from a study of T-cell memory formation after mild COVID-19. At the level of the study: Most TCR clusters belonged to a single donor.

This clonotype showed up many times. Antigen unknown. V gave up 5 bases and J gave up 0 bases, with 19 bases separating them. This CDR3 has 18 amino acids. Germline CDR1 is SGHAT and CDR2 is FQNNGV. MiXCR, run by TCRdb on the 5' RACE reads, gives a single entry per CDR3 protein. The table shows about 470,000 distinct CDR3 sequences, with about 20% occurring only once. Study-wide results and limits: CD8+ contracting clones occupied EMRA, while CD4+ ones occupied mainly CM and EM. Detection of some responders pre-infection suggested pre-existing cross-reactive memory T cells participated.

J is TRBJ2-2 and V is TRBV11-2, with D perhaps TRBD1 (5 bases). Sequenced input: PBMCs or a T cell subset sorted from them (not recorded which). The clonotype was recovered from an adult woman who had mild COVID-19 (a few samples of this study predate the infection). Cell type and time point are not known. CDR3 nucleotide sequence: TGTGCCAGCAGCCACGTAGGGTCGTGGGGCCCGAACACCGGGGAGCTGTTTTTT. Protein product: CASSHVGSWGPNTGELFF.